The 3 T cell receptor beta chains below were found in one sample sequenced in a study of T-cell reconstitution after alpha-beta-depleted transplantation in children. The TCRbeta library incorporated unique molecular identifiers. TCRdb re-called the PCR reads through MiXCR, storing one row per CDR3 protein. The sample shows 700,000 to 850,000 distinct CDR3 sequences, 15% to 20% of them seen only once. The source material was PBMCs, mostly from graft donor cells, sampled 360 days after TCRalphabeta/CD19-depleted stem cell transplant. These receptors were obtained from a male patient between 10 and 17 years old who had a stem cell transplant for acute lymphoblastic leukemia, so the T cells may come from the graft donor.

This chain uses TRBV5-1 with TRBJ1-1; 9 nucleotides match TRBD1. Trimming cost V 3 bases and J 6 bases; bases outside gene matches: 12. Germline V CDR1 and CDR2: SGHRS, YFSETQ. This CDR3 has 16 residues. The CDR3 loop reads CASSYGTGNSRSEAFF. Here the CDR3 DNA reads TGCGCCAGCAGCTACGGGACAGGGAATAGTCGCTCTGAAGCTTTCTTT.

J is TRBJ2-7 and V is TRBV29-1; 7 bases are a match to TRBD2. In germline, CDR1 is SQVTM, CDR2 ANQGSEA. This CDR3 is 12 amino acids long. With 5 bases clipped from V and 2 bases from J, the junction kept 3 bases outside the gene matches. CDR3 bases: TGCAGCGTTCCCGGACTAGCCTACGAGCAGTACTTC. Protein product: CSVPGLAYEQYF.

This clonotype was observed a few times. The chain carries TRBV10-3 and TRBJ2-1, with D possibly TRBD1 on 5 matching bases. The germline V gene has CDR1 ENHRY and CDR2 SYGVKD. V was clipped by 3 bases and J by 6 bases, with 15 bases between them. The CDR3 is made up of 15 amino acids. The CDR3 bases are TGTGCCATCAGTGAAGCCCCCCCTCAGGGCAATGAGCAGTTCTTC. Protein: CAISEAPPQGNEQFF.